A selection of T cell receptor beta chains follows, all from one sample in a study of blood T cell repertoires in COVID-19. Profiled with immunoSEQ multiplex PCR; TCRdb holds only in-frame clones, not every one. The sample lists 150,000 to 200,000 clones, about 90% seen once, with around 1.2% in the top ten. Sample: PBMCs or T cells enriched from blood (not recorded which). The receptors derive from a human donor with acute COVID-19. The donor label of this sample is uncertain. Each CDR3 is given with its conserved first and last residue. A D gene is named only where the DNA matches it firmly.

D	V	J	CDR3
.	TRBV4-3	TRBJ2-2	CASSQDRGRGLGELFF
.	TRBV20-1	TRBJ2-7	CSASRVQGSSYEQYF
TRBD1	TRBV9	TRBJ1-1	CASSVGSGTGGADTEAFF
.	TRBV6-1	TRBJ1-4	CASSEEGAWGLYEKLFF
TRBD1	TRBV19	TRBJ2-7	CASRPRQGIYEQYF
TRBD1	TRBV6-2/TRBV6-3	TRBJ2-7	CASSLRVRDRKPYEQYF
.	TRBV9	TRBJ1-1	CASSVWGRGTEAFF
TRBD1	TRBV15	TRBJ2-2	CATSRDHQGVPGELFF
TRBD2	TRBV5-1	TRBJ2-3	CASSLLAGVSDTQYF
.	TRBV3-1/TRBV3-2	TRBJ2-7	CASSQARGEQYF
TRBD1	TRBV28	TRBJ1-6	CASSFRGPGSPLHF
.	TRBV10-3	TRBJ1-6	CAISREVNNSPLHF
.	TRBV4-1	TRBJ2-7	CASRDMKDKPYEQYF
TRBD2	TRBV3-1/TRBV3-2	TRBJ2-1	CASSPRVSGGLNEQFF
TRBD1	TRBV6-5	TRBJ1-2	CASRPGTAYGYTF
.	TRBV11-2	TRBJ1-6	CASSLVPDSPLHF
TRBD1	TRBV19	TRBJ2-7	CASSLTGTDLGEQYF